The clone carrying this T cell receptor beta chain has a single count. Its antigen is undetermined. It was across several immunoSEQ plates that each subset's genomic DNA was evenly split. Clones were sequenced by immunoSEQ multiplex PCR, and TCRdb holds only the in-frame ones, with some missing. The repertoire holds 450,000 to 500,000 clones, with approximately 81% as singletons. This entry comes from a study of shared clonotypes between healthy human individuals. Study-wide background: Donors, aged 18 to 49, were a couple of women and three men.

Notes on the study in general: Investigators collected only blood, and repertoires in tissues likely differ.

Input material: PBMCs. The clonotype comes from a woman aged 40 to 49 in good health. Some clones in this sample may be carry-over from other donors' samples.

The CDR3 nucleotides are TGTGCCAGCAGTACCCGAGAGGGGCAGAGGAACACTGAAGCTTTCTTT. Translated: CASSTREGQRNTEAFF. The chain joins TRBV27 to TRBJ1-1, with a possible D match to TRBD1 (5 bases). Germline V gene sequence: CDR1 MNHEY, CDR2 SMNVEV (reference sequence). V shed 5 bases and J shed 1 base, with 17 bases lying between them. This CDR3 is built from 16 residues.